The TCR beta chain under discussion was sequenced for a study of cytomegalovirus exposure and HLA in healthy donors. General study results and limits: While the bulk of TCR sequences proved rare, some public TCRs turned up in many donors. Sequencing likely produced, as an artifact, a cluster of highly shared sequence variants. A reported reduction in N-insertions relative to the approximately 670-donor mean was seen in an Asian-associated ancestry cluster in a later analysis.

About this clone itself: Its antigen is not known.

Per germline, CDR1 SGHRS and CDR2 YFSETQ. The CDR3 loop spans 14 amino acids. Between the trimmed V and J ends, which lost 0 bases and 1 base, there was a span of 7 bases. It was with 60 Vbeta and 13 Jbeta primers that the PCR ran. TCRdb's table, derived via immunoSEQ multiplex PCR, lists solely in-frame clones and lacks some. The sample lists approximately 100,000 clones; roughly 82% were seen once. The rearrangement joins TRBV5-1 to TRBJ2-5, with D perhaps TRBD1 (5 bases). The sequence came from a man aged 45-65 years in good health and CMV-seronegative. Sequenced: PBMCs. CDR3 in amino acids: CASSLGGPQETQYF. CDR3 bases: TGCGCCAGCAGCTTGGGGGGCCCCCAAGAGACCCAGTACTTC.